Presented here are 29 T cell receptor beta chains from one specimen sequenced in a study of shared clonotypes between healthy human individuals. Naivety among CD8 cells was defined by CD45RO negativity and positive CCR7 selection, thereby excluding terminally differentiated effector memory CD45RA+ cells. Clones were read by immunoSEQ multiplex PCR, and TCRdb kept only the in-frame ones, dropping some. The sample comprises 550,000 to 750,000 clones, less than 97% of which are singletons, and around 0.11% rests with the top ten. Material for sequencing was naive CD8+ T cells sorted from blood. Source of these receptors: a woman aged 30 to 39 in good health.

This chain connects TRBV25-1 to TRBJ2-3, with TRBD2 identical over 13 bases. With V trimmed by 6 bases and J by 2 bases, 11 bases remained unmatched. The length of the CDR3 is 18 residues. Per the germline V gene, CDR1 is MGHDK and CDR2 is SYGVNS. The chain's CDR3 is CASRGITGTSGVTDTQYF. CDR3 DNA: TGTGCCAGCAGAGGGATTACCGGGACTAGCGGGGTCACAGATACGCAGTATTTT.

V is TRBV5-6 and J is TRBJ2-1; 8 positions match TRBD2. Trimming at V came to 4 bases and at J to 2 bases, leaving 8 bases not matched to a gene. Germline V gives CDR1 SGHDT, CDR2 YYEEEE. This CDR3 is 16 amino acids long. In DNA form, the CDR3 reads TGTGCCAGCAGCCAGACAGCGGGAGCGGCCTACAATGAGCAGTTCTTC. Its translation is CASSQTAGAAYNEQFF.

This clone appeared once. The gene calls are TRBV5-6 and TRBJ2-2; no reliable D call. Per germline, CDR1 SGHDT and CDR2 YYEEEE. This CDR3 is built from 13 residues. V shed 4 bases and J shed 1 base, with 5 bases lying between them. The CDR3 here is CASSQQNTGELFF. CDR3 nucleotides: TGTGCCAGCAGCCAACAGAACACCGGGGAGCTGTTTTTT.

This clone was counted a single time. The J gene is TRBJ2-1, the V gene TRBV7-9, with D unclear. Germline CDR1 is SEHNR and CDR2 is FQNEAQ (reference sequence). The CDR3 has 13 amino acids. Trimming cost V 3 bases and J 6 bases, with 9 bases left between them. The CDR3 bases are TGTGCCAGCAGCTTGGGTAGCCCCAATGAGCAGTTCTTC. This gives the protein CASSLGSPNEQFF.

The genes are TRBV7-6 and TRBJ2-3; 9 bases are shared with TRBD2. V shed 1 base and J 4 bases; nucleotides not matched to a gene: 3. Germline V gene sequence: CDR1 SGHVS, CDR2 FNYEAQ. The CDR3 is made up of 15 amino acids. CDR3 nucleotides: TGTGCCAGCAGCTTAGTAGCGGGAGAGGCAGATACGCAGTATTTT. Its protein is CASSLVAGEADTQYF.

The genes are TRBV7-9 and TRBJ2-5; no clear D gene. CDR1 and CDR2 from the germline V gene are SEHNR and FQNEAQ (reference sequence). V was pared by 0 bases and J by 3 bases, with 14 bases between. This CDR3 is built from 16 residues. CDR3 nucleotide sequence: TGTGCCAGCAGCTTAGCGGACCCGAAGGTTGAAGAGACCCAGTACTTC. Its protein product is CASSLADPKVEETQYF. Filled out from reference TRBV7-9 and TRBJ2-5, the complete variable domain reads DTGVSQNPRHKITKRGQNVTFRCDPISEHNRLYWYRQTLGQGPEFLTYFQNEAQLEKSRLLSDRFSAERPKGSFSTLEIQRTEQGDSAMYLCASSLADPKVEETQYFGPGTRLLVL.

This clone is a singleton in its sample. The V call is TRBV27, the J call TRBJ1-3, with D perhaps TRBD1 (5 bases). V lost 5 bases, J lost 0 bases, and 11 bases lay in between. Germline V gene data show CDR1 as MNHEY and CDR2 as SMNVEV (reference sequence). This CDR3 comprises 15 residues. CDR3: CASSPGAYSGNTIYF. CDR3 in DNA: TGTGCCAGCAGTCCCGGGGCGTACTCTGGAAACACCATATATTTT.

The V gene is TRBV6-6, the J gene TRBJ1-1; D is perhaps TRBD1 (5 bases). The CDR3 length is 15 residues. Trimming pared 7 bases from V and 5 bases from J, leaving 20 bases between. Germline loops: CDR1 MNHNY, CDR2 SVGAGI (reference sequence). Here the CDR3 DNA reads TGTGCCAGCACCGACGTCACAGGCTCGGGAACTGAAGCTTTCTTT. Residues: CASTDVTGSGTEAFF.

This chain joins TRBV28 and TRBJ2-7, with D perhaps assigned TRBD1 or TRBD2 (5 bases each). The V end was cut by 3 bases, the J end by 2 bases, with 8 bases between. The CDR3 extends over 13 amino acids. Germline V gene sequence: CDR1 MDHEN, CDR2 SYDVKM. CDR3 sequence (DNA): TGTGCCAGCAGTTTCGGGGCAGCCTACGAGCAGTACTTC. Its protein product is CASSFGAAYEQYF.

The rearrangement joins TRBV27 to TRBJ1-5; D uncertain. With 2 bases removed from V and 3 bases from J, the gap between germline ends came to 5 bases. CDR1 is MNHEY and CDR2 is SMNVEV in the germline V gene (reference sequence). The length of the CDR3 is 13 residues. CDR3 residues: CASSLQSNQPQHF. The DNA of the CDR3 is TGTGCCAGCAGTTTACAGTCCAATCAGCCCCAGCATTTT.

For the CDR3, the DNA is TGTGCCAGCAGTTACTCCCAGGGCGATGAAAAACTGTTTTTT. Its protein is CASSYSQGDEKLFF. The chain carries TRBV6-5 and TRBJ1-4; tentative D call: TRBD1 (5 bases). Germline V gene sequence: CDR1 MNHEY, CDR2 SVGAGI. The CDR3 consists of 14 residues. Trimming removed 0 bases from V and 6 bases from J, with 8 bases in between.

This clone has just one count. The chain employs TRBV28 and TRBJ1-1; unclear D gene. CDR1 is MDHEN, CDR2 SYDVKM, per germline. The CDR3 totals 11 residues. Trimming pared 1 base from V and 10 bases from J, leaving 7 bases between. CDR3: CASSLYQTAFF. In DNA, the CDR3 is TGTGCCAGCAGTTTATACCAAACAGCTTTCTTT.

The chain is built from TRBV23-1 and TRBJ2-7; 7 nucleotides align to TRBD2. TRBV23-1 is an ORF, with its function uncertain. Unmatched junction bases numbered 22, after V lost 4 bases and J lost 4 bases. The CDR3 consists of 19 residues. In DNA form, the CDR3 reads TGCGCCAGCAGTCGCCCGATTCTCCCAACAGGTGCGGGGGTGTACGAGCAGTACTTC. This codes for CASSRPILPTGAGVYEQYF.

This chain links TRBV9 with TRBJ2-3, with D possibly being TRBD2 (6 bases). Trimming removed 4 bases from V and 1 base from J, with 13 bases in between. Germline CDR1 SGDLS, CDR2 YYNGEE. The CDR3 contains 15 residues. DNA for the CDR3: TGTGCCAGCAGCCCCGGGACTGCGCGCACAGATACGCAGTATTTT. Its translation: CASSPGTARTDTQYF.

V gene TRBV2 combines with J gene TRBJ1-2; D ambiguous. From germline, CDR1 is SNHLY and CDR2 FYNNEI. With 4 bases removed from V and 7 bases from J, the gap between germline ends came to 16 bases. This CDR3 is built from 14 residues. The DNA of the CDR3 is TGTGCCAGCAGTGTGGCGGGAGTTCGGCGTGGCTACACCTTC. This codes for CASSVAGVRRGYTF.

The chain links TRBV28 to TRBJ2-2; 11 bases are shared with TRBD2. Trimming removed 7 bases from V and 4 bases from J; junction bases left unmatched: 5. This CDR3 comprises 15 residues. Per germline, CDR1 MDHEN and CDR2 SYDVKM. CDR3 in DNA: TGTGCCAGCATTCGGACTAGCGGGCCCACCGGGGAGCTGTTTTTT. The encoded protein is CASIRTSGPTGELFF.

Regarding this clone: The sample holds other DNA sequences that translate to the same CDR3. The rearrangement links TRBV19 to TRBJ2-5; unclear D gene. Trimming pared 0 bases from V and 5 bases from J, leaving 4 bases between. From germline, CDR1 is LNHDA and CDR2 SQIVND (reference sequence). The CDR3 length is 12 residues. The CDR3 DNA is TGTGCCAGTAGTATAGATCTGGAGACCCAGTACTTC. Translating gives CASSIDLETQYF.

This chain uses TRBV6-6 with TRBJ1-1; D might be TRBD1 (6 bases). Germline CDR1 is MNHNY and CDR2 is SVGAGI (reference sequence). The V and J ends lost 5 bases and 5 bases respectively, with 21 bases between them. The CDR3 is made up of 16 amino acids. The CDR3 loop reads CASSTPPQGKKTEAFF. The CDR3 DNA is TGTGCCAGCAGTACCCCCCCCCAGGGGAAGAAAACTGAAGCTTTCTTT.

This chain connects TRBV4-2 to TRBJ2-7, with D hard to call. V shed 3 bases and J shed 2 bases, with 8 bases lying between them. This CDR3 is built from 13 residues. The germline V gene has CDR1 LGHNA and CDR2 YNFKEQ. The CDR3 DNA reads TGTGCCAGCAGCCAGGGCGGAGCCTACGAGCAGTACTTC. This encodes CASSQGGAYEQYF.

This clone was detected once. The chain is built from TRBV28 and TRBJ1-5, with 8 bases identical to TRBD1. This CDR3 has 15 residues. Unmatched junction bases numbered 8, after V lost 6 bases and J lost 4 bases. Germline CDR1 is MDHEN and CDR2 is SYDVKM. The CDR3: CASRRRDRTNQPQHF. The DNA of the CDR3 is TGTGCCAGCAGACGCCGGGACAGGACTAATCAGCCCCAGCATTTT.

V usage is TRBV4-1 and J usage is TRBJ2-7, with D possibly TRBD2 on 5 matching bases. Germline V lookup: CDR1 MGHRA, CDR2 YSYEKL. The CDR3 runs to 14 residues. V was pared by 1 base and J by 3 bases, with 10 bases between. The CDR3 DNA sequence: TGCGCCAGCAGCCAAGGTAGGACTTTCTACGAGCAGTACTTC. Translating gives CASSQGRTFYEQYF.

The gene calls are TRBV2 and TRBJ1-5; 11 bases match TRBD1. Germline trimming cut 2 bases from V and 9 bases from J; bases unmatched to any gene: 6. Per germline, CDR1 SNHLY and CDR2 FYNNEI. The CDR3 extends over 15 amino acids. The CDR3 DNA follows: TGTGCCAGCAGTGAATCAGGGACAGGGGGAACGCCCCAGCATTTT. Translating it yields CASSESGTGGTPQHF.

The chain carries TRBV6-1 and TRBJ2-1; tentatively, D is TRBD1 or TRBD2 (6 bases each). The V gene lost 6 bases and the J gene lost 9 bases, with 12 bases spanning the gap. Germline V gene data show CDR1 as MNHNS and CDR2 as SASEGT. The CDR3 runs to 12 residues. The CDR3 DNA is TGTGCCAGCAGGATAGGGGGGACTGAGCAGTTCTTC. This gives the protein CASRIGGTEQFF.

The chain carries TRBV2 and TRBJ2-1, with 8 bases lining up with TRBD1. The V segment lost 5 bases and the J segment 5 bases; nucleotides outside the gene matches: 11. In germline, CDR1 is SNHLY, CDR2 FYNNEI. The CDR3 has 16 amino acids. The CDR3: CASSPSGQDMNNEQFF. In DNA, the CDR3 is TGTGCCAGCAGTCCGTCGGGACAGGATATGAACAATGAGCAGTTCTTC.

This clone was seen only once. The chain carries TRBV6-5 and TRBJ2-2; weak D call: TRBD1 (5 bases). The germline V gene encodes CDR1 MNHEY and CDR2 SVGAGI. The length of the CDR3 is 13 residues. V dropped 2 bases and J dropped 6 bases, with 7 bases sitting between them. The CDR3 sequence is CASSYGAAGELFF. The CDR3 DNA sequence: TGTGCCAGCAGTTACGGGGCCGCCGGGGAGCTGTTTTTT.

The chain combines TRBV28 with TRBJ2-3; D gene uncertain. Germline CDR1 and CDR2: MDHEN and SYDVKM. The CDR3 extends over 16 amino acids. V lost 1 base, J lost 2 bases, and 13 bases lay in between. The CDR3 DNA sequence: TGTGCCAGCAGTTTATCCCCCACTGGGATCACAGATACGCAGTATTTT. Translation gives CASSLSPTGITDTQYF. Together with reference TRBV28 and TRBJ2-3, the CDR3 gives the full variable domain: DVKVTQSSRYLVKRTGEKVFLECVQDMDHENMFWYRQDPGLGLRLIYFSYDVKMKEKGDIPEGYSVSREKKERFSLILESASTNQTSMYLCASSLSPTGITDTQYFGPGTRLTVL.

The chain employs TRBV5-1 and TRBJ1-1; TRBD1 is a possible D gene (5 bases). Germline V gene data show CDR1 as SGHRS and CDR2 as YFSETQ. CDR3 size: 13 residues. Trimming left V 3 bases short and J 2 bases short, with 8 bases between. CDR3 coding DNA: TGCGCCAGCAGCTACGACAGTAACACTGAAGCTTTCTTT. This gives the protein CASSYDSNTEAFF.

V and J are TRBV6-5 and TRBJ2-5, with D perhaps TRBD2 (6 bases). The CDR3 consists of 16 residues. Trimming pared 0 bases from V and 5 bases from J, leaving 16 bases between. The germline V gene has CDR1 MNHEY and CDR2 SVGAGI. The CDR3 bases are TGTGCCAGCAGTTACTCGAAATGGGGTGCGGGGGAGACCCAGTACTTC. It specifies CASSYSKWGAGETQYF.

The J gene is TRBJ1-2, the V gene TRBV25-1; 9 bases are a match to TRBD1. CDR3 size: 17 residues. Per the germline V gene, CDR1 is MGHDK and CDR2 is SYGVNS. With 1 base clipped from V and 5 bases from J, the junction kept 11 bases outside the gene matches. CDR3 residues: CASSEFPSTGGLYGYTF. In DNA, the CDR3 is TGTGCCAGCAGTGAATTCCCATCTACAGGGGGCTTGTATGGCTACACCTTC.